This passage covers 7 T cell receptor beta chains from one sample sequenced in a study of early stage breast cancer tumors. TCRdb's copy holds only in-frame clones and misses some; the assay was immunoSEQ multiplex PCR. Among tens of thousands of clones listed, over 60% were seen once. The specimen sequenced was blood. The receptors stem from a person aged 50 to 59 with breast cancer.

The table lists this clone with a few counts. The chain joins TRBV10-1 to TRBJ2-2; 7 positions match TRBD1. Germline V gives CDR1 WNHNN, CDR2 SYGVQD (reference sequence). This CDR3 has 17 residues. V lost 0 bases and J lost 5; bases outside the gene matches: 9. CDR3 DNA sequence: TGCGCCAGCAGTGAGTCTGTTGGGGCCAGGGGGACCGGGGAGCTGTTTTTT. Translating gives CASSESVGARGTGELFF.

The rearrangement joins TRBV19 to TRBJ2-1; 7 bases are a match to TRBD2. The V gene end was trimmed by 6 bases and the J gene end by 7 bases; junction bases not matched to a gene: 9. CDR1 is LNHDA, CDR2 SQIVND, per germline (reference sequence). The CDR3 is made up of 14 amino acids. The CDR3 spells CASSAPGEGNEQFF. The CDR3 DNA sequence: TGTGCCAGTAGCGCACCCGGGGAGGGAAATGAGCAGTTCTTC.

The V gene is TRBV19, the J gene TRBJ1-5; D ambiguous. The CDR3 runs to 13 residues. Germline V gene lookup returns CDR1 LNHDA and CDR2 SQIVND (reference sequence). V shed 2 bases and J shed 5 bases, with 7 bases lying between them. The CDR3 sequence is CASSIQEYQPQHF. The CDR3 nucleotides read TGTGCCAGTAGTATACAGGAATATCAGCCCCAGCATTTT.

This clone appeared a few times. The chain combines TRBV27 with TRBJ2-2, with D tentatively TRBD2 (7 bases). The CDR3 extends over 14 amino acids. Germline V lookup: CDR1 MNHEY, CDR2 SMNVEV (reference sequence). Trimming removed 3 bases from V and 5 bases from J, with 10 bases in between. CDR3 bases: TGTGCCAGCAGTTTTAGGGGGGGAACCGGGGAGCTGTTTTTT. Its protein product is CASSFRGGTGELFF.

The CDR3 is CASSTGVASVRPQETQYF. The CDR3 DNA sequence: TGTGCCAGCAGCACGGGGGTGGCCTCGGTGAGGCCCCAAGAGACCCAGTACTTC. The chain links TRBV11-2 to TRBJ2-5; D is possibly TRBD2 (6 bases). The CDR3 extends over 18 amino acids. CDR1 SGHAT and CDR2 FQNNGV come from the germline V gene. V was cut by 5 bases and J by 1 base, with 23 bases left in between.

CDR3 sequence: CASLAVYNEQFF. The DNA of the CDR3 is TGCGCCTCACTAGCGGTATACAATGAGCAGTTCTTC. The chain links TRBV10-2 to TRBJ2-1; 8 bases are shared with TRBD2. Per the germline V gene, CDR1 is WSHSY and CDR2 is SAAADI. The CDR3 runs to 12 residues. The trim removed 11 bases at V and 4 bases at J, leaving 4 bases unmatched.

This chain connects TRBV14 to TRBJ1-1, with D hard to call. Deletions cut 8 bases from V and 8 bases from J, with 12 bases between. The V gene's germline CDR1 is SGHDN and CDR2 FVKESK. CDR3 length: 11 residues. CDR3 protein: CASVGEGEAFF. The CDR3 DNA sequence: TGTGCCAGCGTGGGCGAAGGAGAAGCTTTCTTT.